The rows below give T cell receptor beta chains drawn from one sample of a study of blood T cells in healthy people across ages. TCRdb called the 5' RACE reads again in MiXCR, with one record for every CDR3 protein. Counted here are a few hundred thousand distinct CDR3 sequences, about 27% occurring once; the ten biggest clones make up approximately 3.5%. This sample was also put to use in a study of T cells of mothers and their children.

Sequenced sample: blood. All receptors come from a boy younger than 10 in good health. Both conserved end residues are part of each CDR3. D genes are given only for firm matches. Size is omitted from some rows. Given values are once, few, many or a class for expanded clones.

abundance: .
j_gene: TRBJ1-1
d_gene: .
v_gene: TRBV30
CDR3nt: TGTGCCTGGATAAGAAAGGGAAGGTACACTGAAGCTTTCTTT
CDR3aa: CAWIRKGRYTEAFF

abundance: .
j_gene: TRBJ1-2
d_gene: .
v_gene: TRBV5-5
CDR3nt: TGTGCCAGCAGCTTCCCGCCCAACTCCTATGGCTACACCTTC
CDR3aa: CASSFPPNSYGYTF

abundance: .
j_gene: TRBJ2-1
d_gene: .
v_gene: TRBV20-1
CDR3nt: TGCAGTGCTAGCTCGACCCAGGAGAGCCGGCACAATGAGCAGTTCTTC
CDR3aa: CSASSTQESRHNEQFF

abundance: .
j_gene: TRBJ1-3
d_gene: .
v_gene: TRBV10-3
CDR3nt: TGTGCCATCAGTGAATACGGGGCCCAAGCGGGAAACACCATATATTTT
CDR3aa: CAISEYGAQAGNTIYF

abundance: many
j_gene: TRBJ2-7
d_gene: TRBD1
v_gene: TRBV27
CDR3nt: TGTGCCAGCAGTGGACAGGGGAGTAACGAGCAGTACTTC
CDR3aa: CASSGQGSNEQYF

abundance: few
j_gene: TRBJ1-2
d_gene: .
v_gene: TRBV20-1
CDR3nt: TGCAGTGCTAGGGGGGCTAACTATGGCTACACCTTC
CDR3aa: CSARGANYGYTF

abundance: .
j_gene: TRBJ2-7
d_gene: .
v_gene: TRBV5-4
CDR3nt: TGTGCCAGCAGCAGCCTGAGGGAGGCCGAGCAGTACTTC
CDR3aa: CASSSLREAEQYF

abundance: .
j_gene: TRBJ2-2
d_gene: TRBD1
v_gene: TRBV12-3/TRBV12-4
CDR3nt: TGTGCCAGCAGGATTGACAGGGCCGGGGAGCTGTTTTTT
CDR3aa: CASRIDRAGELFF

abundance: .
j_gene: TRBJ2-3
d_gene: .
v_gene: TRBV7-6
CDR3nt: TGTGCCAGCAGCCAGACACCTAGCACAGATACGCAGTATTTT
CDR3aa: CASSQTPSTDTQYF

abundance: few
j_gene: TRBJ2-4
d_gene: .
v_gene: TRBV14
CDR3nt: TGTGCCAGCAGCCAGTTAGGAGCCAAAAACATTCAGTACTTC
CDR3aa: CASSQLGAKNIQYF

abundance: few
j_gene: TRBJ2-3
d_gene: TRBD2
v_gene: TRBV5-1
CDR3nt: TGCGCCAGCAGCTTCGCGCTAGCGGGGGGAGATACGCAGTATTTT
CDR3aa: CASSFALAGGDTQYF

abundance: few
j_gene: TRBJ2-1
d_gene: .
v_gene: TRBV25-1
CDR3nt: TGTGCCAGCAGTGAAGTCACCGCCGAATTATACAATGAGCAGTTCTTC
CDR3aa: CASSEVTAELYNEQFF

abundance: once
j_gene: TRBJ2-7
d_gene: .
v_gene: TRBV12-3/TRBV12-4
CDR3nt: TGTGCCAGCAGCTCCGTGTATAGCGGCCCCTACGAGCAGTACTTC
CDR3aa: CASSSVYSGPYEQYF

abundance: .
j_gene: TRBJ2-6
d_gene: TRBD2
v_gene: TRBV2
CDR3nt: TGTGCCAGCAGTGATCGGGCTAGCGGGCGTCGCTCTGGGGCCAACGTCCTGACTTTC
CDR3aa: CASSDRASGRRSGANVLTF

abundance: .
j_gene: TRBJ2-1
d_gene: TRBD2
v_gene: TRBV7-2
CDR3nt: TGTGCCAGCAGCTTAGGCGCAGCGGGAGGGGGTGAGCAGTTCTTC
CDR3aa: CASSLGAAGGGEQFF

abundance: once
j_gene: TRBJ1-1
d_gene: .
v_gene: TRBV5-1
CDR3nt: TGCGCCAGCAGCTTCGATACATGGGCCTTGAACACTGAAGCTTTCTTT
CDR3aa: CASSFDTWALNTEAFF

abundance: few
j_gene: TRBJ2-3
d_gene: .
v_gene: TRBV29-1
CDR3nt: TGCAGCGCCCGCGGCAGGAACACAGATACGCAGTATTTT
CDR3aa: CSARGRNTDTQYF

abundance: .
j_gene: TRBJ1-6
d_gene: .
v_gene: TRBV13
CDR3nt: TGTGCCAGCAGCTTATCGAGTTCCAGATCACCCCTCCACTTT
CDR3aa: CASSLSSSRSPLHF

abundance: few
j_gene: TRBJ2-5
d_gene: .
v_gene: TRBV12-3/TRBV12-4
CDR3nt: TGTGCCAGCAAGCCCGGGGGCGGGATGGAGACCCAGTACTTC
CDR3aa: CASKPGGGMETQYF

abundance: few
j_gene: TRBJ1-5
d_gene: .
v_gene: TRBV7-2
CDR3nt: TGTGCCAGCAGCTTAGAAGGCTTGGTTCAGCCCCAGCATTTT
CDR3aa: CASSLEGLVQPQHF

abundance: few
j_gene: TRBJ2-1
d_gene: .
v_gene: TRBV7-8
CDR3nt: TGTGCCAGCAACTTAAGAGACAGAATTTACAATGAGCAGTTCTTC
CDR3aa: CASNLRDRIYNEQFF

abundance: .
j_gene: TRBJ2-7
d_gene: .
v_gene: TRBV3-1
CDR3nt: TGTGCCAGCAGCCCCCATAGCGCCTACGAGCAGTACTTC
CDR3aa: CASSPHSAYEQYF

abundance: .
j_gene: TRBJ2-3
d_gene: TRBD2
v_gene: TRBV6-1
CDR3nt: TGTGCCAGCAGCCCGCTAGCGGGAGTCCGCACAGATACGCAGTATTTT
CDR3aa: CASSPLAGVRTDTQYF

abundance: few
j_gene: TRBJ2-3
d_gene: TRBD2
v_gene: TRBV9
CDR3nt: TGTGCCAGCAGCGCGGGACACCGAGGACTAGCGTTGACAGATACGCAGTATTTT
CDR3aa: CASSAGHRGLALTDTQYF

abundance: .
j_gene: TRBJ2-5
d_gene: .
v_gene: TRBV9
CDR3nt: TGTGCCAGCAGCCCGTCAGCCGGGACCGGTGAGACCCAGTACTTC
CDR3aa: CASSPSAGTGETQYF

abundance: few
j_gene: TRBJ2-1
d_gene: TRBD1
v_gene: TRBV30
CDR3nt: TGTGCCTGGAGTAGGGGGCTTGAGCAGTTCTTC
CDR3aa: CAWSRGLEQFF

abundance: few
j_gene: TRBJ1-2
d_gene: .
v_gene: TRBV13
CDR3nt: TGTGCCAGCAGCTTAGGTTGGAACAGCCCGGGCTACACCTTC
CDR3aa: CASSLGWNSPGYTF

abundance: .
j_gene: TRBJ2-5
d_gene: .
v_gene: TRBV7-2
CDR3nt: TGTGCCACCGCGAAGGTCCCTCAAGAGACCCAGTACTTC
CDR3aa: CATAKVPQETQYF

abundance: .
j_gene: TRBJ2-1
d_gene: TRBD2
v_gene: TRBV20-1
CDR3nt: TGCAGTGCTAGACGGCTAGCGGGGGGGCTACTCTCCTACAATGAGCAGTTCTTC
CDR3aa: CSARRLAGGLLSYNEQFF

abundance: .
j_gene: TRBJ2-6
d_gene: TRBD1
v_gene: TRBV19
CDR3nt: TGTGCCAGTAGCCCTGACAGGGTTGGGGCCAACGTCCTGACTTTC
CDR3aa: CASSPDRVGANVLTF

abundance: .
j_gene: TRBJ2-3
d_gene: .
v_gene: TRBV20-1
CDR3nt: TGCAGTGCTAGTGAAGTACCCTCGGTTACGCAGTATTTT
CDR3aa: CSASEVPSVTQYF

abundance: .
j_gene: TRBJ2-5
d_gene: .
v_gene: TRBV3-1
CDR3nt: TGTGCCAGCAGCCAGGACCAGGGCGCGTCGGGAGAGACCCAGTACTTC
CDR3aa: CASSQDQGASGETQYF

abundance: .
j_gene: TRBJ1-2
d_gene: TRBD1
v_gene: TRBV7-9
CDR3nt: TGTGCCAGCAGCTTCACAACCTCCTCACAGGGGCGCGAGAAGGGCTACACCTTC
CDR3aa: CASSFTTSSQGREKGYTF

abundance: .
j_gene: TRBJ2-4
d_gene: .
v_gene: TRBV2
CDR3nt: TGTGCCAGCAGCGCTCAGGGTACCAAAAACATTCAGTACTTC
CDR3aa: CASSAQGTKNIQYF

abundance: once
j_gene: TRBJ2-3
d_gene: TRBD1
v_gene: TRBV7-2
CDR3nt: TGTGCCAGCAGCTGGGGCTGGGACAGTGCAGATACGCAGTATTTT
CDR3aa: CASSWGWDSADTQYF

abundance: .
j_gene: TRBJ2-7
d_gene: TRBD2
v_gene: TRBV9
CDR3nt: TGTGCCAGCAGCCCCCCCGGGGTTAGCGGGTTCTACGAGCAGTACTTC
CDR3aa: CASSPPGVSGFYEQYF

abundance: .
j_gene: TRBJ2-2
d_gene: TRBD1
v_gene: TRBV11-2
CDR3nt: TGTGCCAGCAGCCAAACAGGGGGTCGAGACACCGGGGAGCTGTTTTTT
CDR3aa: CASSQTGGRDTGELFF

abundance: .
j_gene: TRBJ2-7
d_gene: .
v_gene: TRBV27
CDR3nt: TGTGCCAGCAGTTTAAGGGTTCCGGTATTATACGAGCAGTACTTC
CDR3aa: CASSLRVPVLYEQYF

abundance: .
j_gene: TRBJ2-1
d_gene: .
v_gene: TRBV12-3/TRBV12-4
CDR3nt: TGTGCCAGCAGTTTCAAGGCTAGCGCCAGCAATGAGCAGTTCTTC
CDR3aa: CASSFKASASNEQFF

abundance: .
j_gene: TRBJ1-2
d_gene: TRBD1
v_gene: TRBV12-3/TRBV12-4
CDR3nt: TGTGCCAGCAGCCCTGACAGGGGGCGAGGCTATGGCTACACCTTC
CDR3aa: CASSPDRGRGYGYTF

abundance: few
j_gene: TRBJ2-4
d_gene: TRBD2
v_gene: TRBV10-2
CDR3nt: TGCGCCAGCAGGCCGCGAGCGGGAGTGTTCGTTGCCAAAAACATTCAGTACTTC
CDR3aa: CASRPRAGVFVAKNIQYF

abundance: few
j_gene: TRBJ2-7
d_gene: TRBD1
v_gene: TRBV3-1
CDR3nt: TGTGCCAGCGCAATGGGACTCCTACAGGGGGCGTACGAGCAGTACTTC
CDR3aa: CASAMGLLQGAYEQYF

abundance: .
j_gene: TRBJ1-2
d_gene: .
v_gene: TRBV20-1
CDR3nt: TGCAGTGCTAGGACACCCTCGGGTTATGGCTACACCTTC
CDR3aa: CSARTPSGYGYTF

abundance: .
j_gene: TRBJ2-5
d_gene: .
v_gene: TRBV4-3
CDR3nt: TGCGCCAGCAGCCAAGACCAACTTGCGCAGACCCAGTACTTC
CDR3aa: CASSQDQLAQTQYF

abundance: .
j_gene: TRBJ2-2
d_gene: TRBD1
v_gene: TRBV7-2
CDR3nt: TGTGCCAGCAGCCTTCAGGGACAGGCGACGGGCGGGGAGCTGTTTTTT
CDR3aa: CASSLQGQATGGELFF

abundance: few
j_gene: TRBJ1-1
d_gene: TRBD1
v_gene: TRBV12-3/TRBV12-4
CDR3nt: TGTGCCAGCCTGGGACAGCCCTCGTGGACTGAAGCTTTCTTT
CDR3aa: CASLGQPSWTEAFF

abundance: few
j_gene: TRBJ2-7
d_gene: .
v_gene: TRBV12-3/TRBV12-4
CDR3nt: TGTGCCAGTAGATCGGGGAGCTCCTACGAGCAGTACTTC
CDR3aa: CASRSGSSYEQYF

abundance: few
j_gene: TRBJ2-3
d_gene: .
v_gene: TRBV3-1
CDR3nt: TGTGCCAGCAGCCAATCCGGGAAGCTTTGGGGGGCAGGGGGTACGCAGTATTTT
CDR3aa: CASSQSGKLWGAGGTQYF

abundance: few
j_gene: TRBJ2-3
d_gene: TRBD1
v_gene: TRBV5-5
CDR3nt: TGTGCCAGCAGCGCATCACAGGGGCGTTACCATACGCAGTATTTT
CDR3aa: CASSASQGRYHTQYF

abundance: .
j_gene: TRBJ2-5
d_gene: .
v_gene: TRBV4-1
CDR3nt: TGCGCCAGCAGCCAGGTGTCTGGGAAGACCCAGTACTTC
CDR3aa: CASSQVSGKTQYF

abundance: .
j_gene: TRBJ2-7
d_gene: .
v_gene: TRBV9
CDR3nt: TGTGCCAGCAGCGTAGGAACAGCTAGCTCCTACGAGCAGTACTTC
CDR3aa: CASSVGTASSYEQYF

abundance: few
j_gene: TRBJ1-2
d_gene: TRBD1
v_gene: TRBV6-1
CDR3nt: TGTGCCAGCAGTTCTGACAGGGGATGGAACGGCTACACCTTC
CDR3aa: CASSSDRGWNGYTF

abundance: .
j_gene: TRBJ2-7
d_gene: TRBD1
v_gene: TRBV5-1
CDR3nt: TGCGCCAGCAGCTTGGACCCGGGACAGAGCTACGAGCAGTACTTC
CDR3aa: CASSLDPGQSYEQYF

abundance: .
j_gene: TRBJ2-1
d_gene: .
v_gene: TRBV9
CDR3nt: TGTGCCAGCAGCGTAGTTTATACCGGGACTGACTCCTACAATGAGCAGTTCTTC
CDR3aa: CASSVVYTGTDSYNEQFF

abundance: few
j_gene: TRBJ2-3
d_gene: .
v_gene: TRBV30
CDR3nt: TGTGCCTGGAGTGTACGGCCGGTACCAGATACGCAGTATTTT
CDR3aa: CAWSVRPVPDTQYF